Presented here are 14 T cell receptor beta chains from one specimen sequenced in a study of identical twins. TCRdb re-derived calls from the 5' RACE reads in MiXCR, one entry per CDR3 protein. The data contain about 220,000 distinct CDR3 sequences, 6% to 9% of them singletons. This sample also belongs to another study, concerning yellow fever vaccine responses in identical twins.

What was sequenced was memory (CD45RO+) T cells sorted from blood. The receptor source for this set is a young woman in good health.

This clonotype was seen a few times. V gene TRBV20-1 combines with J gene TRBJ2-5, with D perhaps matching TRBD1 (6 bases). Trimming shortened V by 3 bases and J by 2 bases, and 10 bases separated the two germline ends. The germline CDR1 and CDR2 sequences are DFQATT and SNEGSKA (reference sequence). The length of the CDR3 is 13 residues. DNA for the CDR3: TGCAGTGCTAGCCGACAGGAACAAGAGACCCAGTACTTC. Amino acids: CSASRQEQETQYF.

The chain links TRBV4-1 to TRBJ2-5; 9 nucleotides match TRBD2. This CDR3 contains 14 residues. The V gene's germline CDR1 is MGHRA and CDR2 YSYEKL. Germline trimming cut 4 bases from V and 5 bases from J; bases unmatched to any gene: 5. CDR3 sequence reads: CASSPGTSRETQYF. The DNA for the CDR3 is TGCGCCAGCAGCCCGGGGACTAGCCGTGAGACCCAGTACTTC.

Many counts were recorded for this clonotype. This chain connects TRBV5-1 to TRBJ1-5; D not resolved. Germline-derived CDR1 and CDR2 are SGHRS and YFSETQ. CDR3 length: 14 residues. V lost 0 bases, J lost 7 bases, and 11 bases lay in between. The CDR3: CASSLEGAEQPQHF. CDR3 DNA: TGCGCCAGCAGCTTGGAGGGAGCGGAGCAGCCCCAGCATTTT. Supplemented by reference TRBV5-1 and TRBJ1-5, the full variable domain reads KAGVTQTPRYLIKTRGQQVTLSCSPISGHRSVSWYQQTPGQGLQFLFEYFSETQRNKGNFPGRFSGRQFSNSRSEMNVSTLELGDSALYLCASSLEGAEQPQHFGDGTRLSIL.

In regard to this clonotype: A read error may explain this, as a much larger clone is one base away. V and J are TRBV2 and TRBJ2-2; 9 bases fit TRBD2. J gave up 4 bases and V 5 bases, and 8 bases lay outside the gene matches. The CDR3 length is 16 residues. Germline assignment: CDR1 SNHLY and CDR2 FYNNEI. The DNA for the CDR3 is TGTGCCAGCAGTCCTAGCGGGGTGAGCGGCACCGGGGAGCTGTTTTTT. Residues: CASSPSGVSGTGELFF.

CDR3 sequence (DNA): TGTGCCAGCAACCAGGACAGGGGGCACATTCAGTACTTC. Its translation is CASNQDRGHIQYF. J is TRBJ2-4 and V is TRBV12-3 or TRBV12-4; 11 bases map to TRBD1. Trimming took 7 bases from V and 8 from J; bases not matched to a gene: 4. The CDR3 sequence is 13 residues long.

The gene calls are TRBV20-1 and TRBJ1-1; 8 bases fit TRBD1. Germline V lookup: CDR1 DFQATT, CDR2 SNEGSKA (reference sequence). The CDR3 is 14 amino acids. V shed 3 bases, J shed 4 bases, and the junction held 7 bases outside the gene matches. CDR3 DNA: TGCAGTGCTAGGGTGGCAGGGGGCGGCACTGAAGCTTTCTTT. Amino acid sequence: CSARVAGGGTEAFF.

A few counts support this clonotype. The V and J genes are TRBV28 and TRBJ2-5, with 7 bases identical to TRBD1. Germline CDR1 MDHEN, CDR2 SYDVKM. Germline trimming cut 6 bases from V and 3 bases from J; bases unmatched to any gene: 10. CDR3 length equals 15 residues. CDR3 in amino acids: CASSPPDRSKETQYF. The CDR3 region has the DNA TGTGCCAGCAGCCCACCGGACAGGTCTAAAGAGACCCAGTACTTC.

This clonotype was counted only a few times. The chain couples TRBV7-9 to TRBJ1-1; 7 bases are a match to TRBD1. Germline V gene sequence: CDR1 SEHNR, CDR2 FQNEAQ (reference sequence). The CDR3 is 16 amino acids. V shed 4 bases and J 2 bases; nucleotides not matched to a gene: 10. The CDR3 spells CASSSLPGTDNTEAFF. The DNA for the CDR3 is TGTGCCAGCAGCTCCCTCCCCGGGACAGATAACACTGAAGCTTTCTTT.

This clonotype was observed at least ten times. The CDR3 DNA follows: TGTGCCAGCAGAAGGGGCGGTTCCGGGGAGCTGTTTTTT. Translating it yields CASRRGGSGELFF. The chain has TRBV6-2 or TRBV6-3 and TRBJ2-2; a weak D match, TRBD1 (5 bases). Looked up from germline, CDR1 is MNHEY and CDR2 is SVGEGT. The CDR3 length is 13 residues. Trimming pared 6 bases from V and 6 bases from J, leaving 11 bases between.

This clonotype showed up many times. The chain uses TRBV6-1 and TRBJ1-4, with 7 nucleotides matching TRBD1. This CDR3 has 16 amino acids. Looked up from germline, CDR1 is MNHNS and CDR2 is SASEGT. V lost 6 bases and J lost 5; bases outside the gene matches: 12. For the CDR3, the DNA is TGTGCCAGCAGCGAAAACCGGGACAGAGAGAATGAAAAACTGTTTTTT. It yields the protein CASSENRDRENEKLFF.

This clonotype was seen ten or more times. The chain uses TRBV20-1 and TRBJ2-5; unclear D gene. Trimming left V 6 bases short and J 5 bases short, with 16 bases between. From germline, CDR1 is DFQATT and CDR2 SNEGSKA (reference sequence). The length of the CDR3 is 13 residues. CDR3 residues: CSAHGQQFETQYF. CDR3 nucleotides: TGCAGTGCCCACGGGCAACAATTTGAGACCCAGTACTTC.

The V gene is TRBV30, the J gene TRBJ1-3; no firm D call. The CDR3 runs to 14 residues. Trimming took 0 bases from V and 0 from J, leaving 6 bases between them. Germline V gene lookup returns CDR1 GTSNPN and CDR2 SVGIG (reference sequence). CDR3 sequence (DNA): TGTGCCTGGAGTGTTGCGGGCTCTGGAAACACCATATATTTT. Its protein is CAWSVAGSGNTIYF.

This clonotype was found a few times. The chain couples TRBV30 to TRBJ2-7; D unclear. CDR1 GTSNPN and CDR2 SVGIG come from the germline V gene (reference sequence). This CDR3 comprises 12 residues. V shed 3 bases and J shed 5 bases, with 11 bases lying between them. The CDR3 spells CAWRGRIDEQYF. The CDR3, as DNA: TGTGCCTGGAGGGGAAGGATAGACGAGCAGTACTTC.

This clonotype was seen only a few times. The chain employs TRBV6-2 or TRBV6-3 and TRBJ1-1; no reliable D call. The CDR3 is 13 amino acids. Trimming left V 2 bases short and J 0 bases short, with 4 bases between. The germline V gene encodes CDR1 MNHEY and CDR2 SVGEGT. The CDR3 coding sequence is TGTGCCAGCAGTTACGTGATGAACACTGAAGCTTTCTTT. It is translated as CASSYVMNTEAFF.